This record looks at one T cell receptor (beta chain) sequence and its context. This clonotype was seen ten or more times. What antigen it recognizes has not been identified. Per-nucleotide qualities are absent, and no much larger clonotype sits a single base away. Stable hyperthyroidism was defined as no progression to ophthalmopathy within 18 months of follow-up. Patients with hyperthyroidism were aged 18 to 65 years, had been newly diagnosed, and had a disease duration of less than 2 months. Patients with other autoimmune diseases, uncontrolled infections, pregnancy or lactation were excluded from the study. Diagnosis was based on clinical symptoms, serum thyroxine, TRAb, thyroid ultrasound and orbital computed tomography. Ficoll-Paque density gradient centrifugation was used to isolate PBMCs from around 9.1 ml of fresh peripheral blood. Total RNA was extracted with Trizol reagent and quality-checked on an Agilent 2100 Bioanalyzer.

For repertoire sequencing, the TCR beta CDR3 regions were amplified from RNA transcripts. HTBI primers and the Qiagen OneStep RT-PCR kit were used in a first-round RT-PCR, which was followed by a second-round multiplex PCR, size selection and purification. The libraries underwent paired-end sequencing with 100 bp reads on an Illumina HiSeq2000. The paper's data handling went like this. SOAPnuke was used for read processing, and reads with adapters, uncalled bases, a mean Phred below 15, or no exact constant-primer or identifier match were discarded. COPE v1.2.5 was used to merge high-quality paired reads. Clonotypes were defined as unique nucleotide sequences and were aligned to IMGT TRB V, D and J references using MiTCR v1.1. The analysis was limited to V-J combinations with a frequency above 0.0001, which together covered roughly 99% of repertoires. For each V-J combination, a TCR clonal expansion and chaos score was defined as F50 clonal expansion divided by the chaos observed in the TCRdist matrix. Welch's t-statistics and random forest were used to reduce features to more than ten V-J combinations, which were fed into a naive Bayes classifier. The similarity between thyroid and blood repertoires was quantified using the Morisita-Horn index. TCRdb handled the public reads itself, with Q25 trimming in fastp and clone calling in MiXCR, and kept productive beta chains. All rows with the same CDR3 protein become a single entry with the most common DNA and genes. TCRdb's processing, not the authors', yielded these V and J calls. The sample table holds about 390,000 distinct CDR3 sequences, of which 15% to 20% were seen once. The top ten clones comprise 2% to 3% of the sample.

The data were obtained in a study of Graves' ophthalmopathy and Graves' hyperthyroidism (dated by TCRdb to about 2018). Turning to the overall study: Peripheral blood was collected at initial diagnosis, before any treatment. TCR beta repertoire signatures were used to distinguish Graves' ophthalmopathy from Graves' hyperthyroidism and to predict progression to ophthalmopathy. To explore V-J signatures distinguishing ophthalmopathy from hyperthyroidism, a discovery set of under 110 patients (roughly 44 ophthalmopathy, some 57 stable hyperthyroidism) was enrolled. Once sampling was done, hyperthyroidism patients were given methimazole at a starting dose of 30 mg daily, while ophthalmopathy patients were given high-dose intravenous methylprednisolone. In total, 120 to 150 blood samples were TCR-sequenced: approximately 40 ophthalmopathy, around 75 hyperthyroidism and about 17 hyperthyroidism-to-ophthalmopathy patients. An independent validation cohort was composed of around 19 hyperthyroidism patients and about 17 patients who later progressed from hyperthyroidism to ophthalmopathy. In a handful of hyperthyroidism patients, the T-cell repertoire of thyroid tissue was compared with the T-cell repertoire of blood. What the work shows at the level of the full study, not this receptor alone: No statistical method was used to predetermine the sample size, and group allocation was not hidden from the investigators. Ophthalmopathy was separated from stable hyperthyroidism by the 13-signature model with around 88% sensitivity and 81% to 83% specificity in cross-validation and with 80%/75% in the test set. Most of the expanded thyroid clonotypes with a frequency above 0.001 were also detected in blood, and it was suggested that the thyroid immune response may be reflected by blood repertoires. In validation, the model predicted ophthalmopathy progression with roughly 68% sensitivity and about 77% specificity; some 13 predicted patients were CT-confirmed with GO in a median of approximately 6.5 months.

CDR3 length: 13 amino acids, cysteine to phenylalanine. Of the read, only the CDR3 DNA is kept; its 39 bases are in frame from base 1. Cut back by 3 bases and 9 bases, the V and J ends lie 12 bases apart. For CDR1 and CDR2, the germline V gene lists MNHNS and SASEGT. The receptor comes from an adult woman with stable Graves' hyperthyroidism. The sequence joins TRBV6-1 to TRBJ1-5; the D gene remains uncertain. The material sequenced was peripheral blood. The DNA reads as follows: TGTGCCAGCAGTGATGAGTTAGATGGGCCCCAGCATTTT. Translated, it gives CASSDELDGPQHF.